The 14 T cell receptor beta chains below come from one sample, sequenced in a study of blood T cell repertoires in COVID-19. Clones were sequenced by immunoSEQ multiplex PCR, and TCRdb holds only the in-frame ones, with some missing. The sample lists about 400,000 clones, 88% occurring once. Source material: PBMCs or T cells enriched from blood (not recorded which). The receptors here all came from a woman in her thirties or forties with acute COVID-19.

This clone appeared a single time. The V gene is TRBV5-1, the J gene TRBJ2-3; 8 bases match TRBD2. The V segment lost 0 bases and the J segment 5 bases; nucleotides outside the gene matches: 2. CDR1 SGHRS and CDR2 YFSETQ come from the germline V gene. This CDR3 contains 14 residues. The CDR3 here is CASSLDGGVDTQYF. The CDR3 coding sequence is TGCGCCAGCAGCTTGGACGGGGGGGTAGATACGCAGTATTTT.

The chain couples TRBV14 to TRBJ1-2; possible D gene TRBD1, 5 bases. The V end was cut by 0 bases, the J end by 8 bases, with 16 bases between. The CDR3 is made up of 15 amino acids. The germline V gene has CDR1 SGHDN and CDR2 FVKESK. CDR3 coding DNA: TGTGCCAGCAGCCAAGAATTCTGGTGGGGGGGAGGCTACACCTTC. As protein: CASSQEFWWGGGYTF.

The chain employs TRBV6-5 and TRBJ1-3; 7 bases are a match to TRBD1. Germline CDR1 and CDR2: MNHEY and SVGAGI. V shed 6 bases, J shed 4 bases, and the junction held 3 bases outside the gene matches. The CDR3 covers 13 residues. CDR3 in amino acids: CASSEGQGNTIYF. CDR3 coding DNA: TGTGCCAGCAGCGAGGGACAGGGAAACACCATATATTTT.

This CDR3 reads CASSVVSGIDGYTF. CDR3 DNA: TGTGCCAGCAGCGTAGTCTCCGGGATCGATGGCTACACCTTC. This sequence joins TRBV9 and TRBJ1-2; D not certain. V dropped 0 bases and J dropped 6 bases, with 12 bases sitting between them. Germline V gene sequence: CDR1 SGDLS, CDR2 YYNGEE. This CDR3 is 14 amino acids long.

The chain carries TRBV2 and TRBJ2-5, with D perhaps TRBD2 (5 bases). The CDR3 is 16 residues long. Germline V gene sequence: CDR1 SNHLY, CDR2 FYNNEI. The germline V and J ends were trimmed by 8 bases and 2 bases, with 21 bases remaining between them. The CDR3 sequence is CASRPLQSGFQETQYF. As DNA, the CDR3 is TGTGCCAGCCGCCCTCTGCAGTCGGGGTTTCAAGAGACCCAGTACTTC.

This sequence joins TRBV6-2 or TRBV6-3 and TRBJ1-1; 9 positions match TRBD1. The CDR3 totals 14 residues. V trimming: 5 bases; J trimming: 6 bases; junction bases outside the gene matches: 7. Germline V gene lookup returns CDR1 MNHEY and CDR2 SVGEGT. The CDR3 protein is CASSVMTGGAEAFF. The DNA of the CDR3 is TGTGCCAGCAGTGTAATGACAGGGGGGGCTGAAGCTTTCTTT.

The rearrangement joins TRBV9 to TRBJ2-2; D is possibly TRBD1 (6 bases). The CDR3 runs to 16 residues. V dropped 0 bases and J dropped 2 bases, with 11 bases sitting between them. CDR1 SGDLS and CDR2 YYNGEE come from the germline V gene. CDR3 sequence (DNA): TGTGCCAGCAGCGTAGTGGCAGGGGCTAACACCGGGGAGCTGTTTTTT. This sequence encodes CASSVVAGANTGELFF.

This chain connects TRBV7-9 to TRBJ2-3, with 7 bases that match TRBD2. The CDR3 loop spans 19 amino acids. Germline CDR1 and CDR2: SEHNR and FQNEAQ (reference sequence). After removal of 1 base from V and 0 bases from J, the junction contained 13 bases not matched to a gene. The CDR3 sequence is CASSLGRRLARSSTDTQYF. For the CDR3, the DNA is TGTGCCAGCAGCTTAGGGCGCCGACTAGCCCGATCTAGCACAGATACGCAGTATTTT.

The V gene is TRBV5-6, the J gene TRBJ1-4, with D unclear. The CDR3 has 17 residues. V was cut by 2 bases and J by 0 bases, with 14 bases left in between. Germline values: CDR1 SGHDT, CDR2 YYEEEE. CDR3 DNA: TGTGCCAGCAGCTTTTACTCGGGGATTGCAACTAATGAAAAACTGTTTTTT. Translated: CASSFYSGIATNEKLFF.

The chain has TRBV12-5 and TRBJ2-1; TRBD1 agrees at 8 bases. Germline trimming cut 2 bases from V and 6 bases from J; bases unmatched to any gene: 3. Germline V gene lookup returns CDR1 LGHNT and CDR2 FRNRAP. The CDR3 extends over 14 amino acids. The DNA for the CDR3 is TGTGCTAGTGGTTTGACGACAGGGGCCAATGAGCAGTTCTTC. Protein product: CASGLTTGANEQFF.

This clone came up once. This sequence joins TRBV6-1 and TRBJ1-6; a possible D gene is TRBD1 (6 bases). The CDR3 totals 16 residues. V gave up 2 bases and J gave up 5 bases, with 13 bases separating them. CDR1 and CDR2 (germline): MNHNS, SASEGT. DNA of the CDR3: TGTGCCAGCAGTGAAATAGGCAGGGGCCATAATTCACCCCTCCACTTT. This encodes CASSEIGRGHNSPLHF.

The rearrangement links TRBV6-2 or TRBV6-3 to TRBJ2-6; D perhaps matches TRBD2 (5 bases). CDR1 is MNHEY, CDR2 SVGEGT, per germline. The CDR3 extends over 17 amino acids. V was shortened by 2 bases and J by 0 bases, with 11 bases between the two germline ends. CDR3 sequence (DNA): TGTGCCAGCAGTTACGGTCGTACTAGCTCTGGGGCCAACGTCCTGACTTTC. Translating it yields CASSYGRTSSGANVLTF.

The chain couples TRBV5-6 to TRBJ2-2; D ambiguous. Germline V gene sequence: CDR1 SGHDT, CDR2 YYEEEE. CDR3 length equals 15 residues. Trimming cost V 0 bases and J 1 base, with 7 bases left between them. CDR3 sequence (DNA): TGTGCCAGCAGCTTGGCCAGACAGAACACCGGGGAGCTGTTTTTT. It specifies CASSLARQNTGELFF.

The chain employs TRBV2 and TRBJ2-3; a weak D match, TRBD1 (6 bases). With 6 bases removed from V and 3 bases from J, the gap between germline ends came to 10 bases. Germline loops: CDR1 SNHLY, CDR2 FYNNEI. CDR3 length: 13 amino acids. The CDR3 DNA follows: TGTGCCAGCAGCGCCAGGGGAACAGATACGCAGTATTTT. Protein product: CASSARGTDTQYF.